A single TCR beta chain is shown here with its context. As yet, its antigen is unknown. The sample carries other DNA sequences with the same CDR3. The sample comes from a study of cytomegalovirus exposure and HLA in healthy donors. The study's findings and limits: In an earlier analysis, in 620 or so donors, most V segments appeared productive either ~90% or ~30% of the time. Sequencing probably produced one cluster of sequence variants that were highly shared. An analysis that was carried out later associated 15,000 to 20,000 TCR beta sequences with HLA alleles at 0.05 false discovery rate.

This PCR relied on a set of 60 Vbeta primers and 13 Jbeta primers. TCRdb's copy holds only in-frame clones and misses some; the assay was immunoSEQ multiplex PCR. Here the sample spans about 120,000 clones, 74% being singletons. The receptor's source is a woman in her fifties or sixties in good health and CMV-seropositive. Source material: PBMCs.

The CDR3 coding sequence is TGCAGCGTGGACAGTTACAATGAGCAGTTCTTC. It is translated as CSVDSYNEQFF. The gene calls are TRBV29-1 and TRBJ2-1; a weak D match, TRBD1 (6 bases). Trimming removed 6 bases from V and 4 bases from J, with 7 bases in between. Germline CDR1 reads SQVTM; CDR2 reads ANQGSEA. This CDR3 spans 11 amino acids.